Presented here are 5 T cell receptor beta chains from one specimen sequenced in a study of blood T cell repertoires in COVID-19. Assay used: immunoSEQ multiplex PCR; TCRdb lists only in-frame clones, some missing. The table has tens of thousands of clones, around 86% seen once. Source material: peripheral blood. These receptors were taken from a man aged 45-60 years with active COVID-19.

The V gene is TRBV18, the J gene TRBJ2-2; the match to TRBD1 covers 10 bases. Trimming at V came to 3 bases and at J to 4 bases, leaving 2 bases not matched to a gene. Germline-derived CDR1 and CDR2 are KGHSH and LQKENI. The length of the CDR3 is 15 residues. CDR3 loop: CASSPGTGATGELFF. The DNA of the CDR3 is TGTGCCAGCTCACCCGGGACAGGGGCCACCGGGGAGCTGTTTTTT.

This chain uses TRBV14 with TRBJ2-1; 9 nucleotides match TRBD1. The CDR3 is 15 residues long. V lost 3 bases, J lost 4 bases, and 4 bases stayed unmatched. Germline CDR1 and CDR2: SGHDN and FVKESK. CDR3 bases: TGTGCCAGCAGCCAGGACAGGGGTTCGTACAATGAGCAGTTCTTC. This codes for CASSQDRGSYNEQFF.

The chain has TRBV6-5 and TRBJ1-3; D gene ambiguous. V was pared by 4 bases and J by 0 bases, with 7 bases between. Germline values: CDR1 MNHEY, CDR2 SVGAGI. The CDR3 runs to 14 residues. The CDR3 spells CASSLGSSGNTIYF. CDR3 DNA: TGTGCCAGCAGTTTGGGGAGCTCTGGAAACACCATATATTTT.

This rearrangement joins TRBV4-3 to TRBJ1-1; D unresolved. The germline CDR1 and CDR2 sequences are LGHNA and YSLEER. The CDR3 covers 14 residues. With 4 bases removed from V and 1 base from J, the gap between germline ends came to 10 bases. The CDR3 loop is CASSRAVWNTEAFF. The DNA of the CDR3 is TGCGCCAGCAGCCGCGCCGTTTGGAACACTGAAGCTTTCTTT.

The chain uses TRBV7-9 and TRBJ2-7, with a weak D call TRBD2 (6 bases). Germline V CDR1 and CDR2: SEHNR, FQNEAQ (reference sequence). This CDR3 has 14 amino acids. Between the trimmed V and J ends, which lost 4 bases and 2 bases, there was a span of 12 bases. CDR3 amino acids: CASSSWTTTYEQYF. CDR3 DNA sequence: TGTGCCAGCAGCTCCTGGACTACTACCTACGAGCAGTACTTC.